This TCR beta chain was observed in a study of graft-versus-host responses after intestinal transplantation. Study as a whole: Anti-thymocyte globulin was used for induction in all recipients, who then took tacrolimus and steroids for roughly 3 years.

As for this clone: Its target is not known.

Study-level points and caveats: Some patients had graft-donor T cell macrochimerism. In their allografts, the ratios of graft-versus-host to host-versus-graft T cell clones were high. The recipient marrow held GvH clones, and some of them showed up first in ileum or blood.

The CDR3 covers 13 residues. Trimming took 5 bases from V and 0 from J, leaving 10 bases between them. Germline V CDR1 and CDR2: GTSNPN, SVGIG (reference sequence). Clones were sequenced by immunoSEQ multiplex PCR, and TCRdb holds only the in-frame ones, with some missing. The profile shows roughly 70,000 clones, nearly 85% of them singletons. The chain is built from TRBV30 and TRBJ1-2, with D possibly TRBD1 on 5 matching bases. The clonotype was recovered from a human donor who was the organ donor for an intestinal transplant. The sequences come from unstimulated CD4+ T cells sorted from spleen or lymph node cells, collected before transplant. The chain's CDR3 is CAWGEGTNYGYTF. CDR3 nucleotide sequence: TGTGCCTGGGGTGAGGGGACTAACTATGGCTACACCTTC.